These T cell receptor beta chains were read from a single sample in a study of blood T cell repertoires in COVID-19. Some clones are missing from TCRdb's copy, which holds only in-frame ones; the method was immunoSEQ multiplex PCR. The profile shows 150,000 to 200,000 clones, approximately 78% of them singletons. The sequenced sample was peripheral blood. The receptors come from a woman aged 80 or over with active or convalescent COVID-19. The CDR3 runs from the conserved cysteine through the conserved F or W. D genes are given only for firm matches. A clone size is listed for some rows: how often the clone was seen (once, few, many), or a class if it is expanded.

TRBJ1-3 | NA | NA | TRBV3-1/TRBV3-2 | CASSPSSGNTIYF | TGTGCCAGCAGCCCGTCCTCTGGAAACACCATATATTTT
TRBJ2-5 | TRBD1 | NA | TRBV5-4 | CASSFSGGAGETQYF | TGTGCCAGCAGCTTCTCAGGGGGCGCGGGGGAGACCCAGTACTTC
TRBJ1-3 | TRBD1 | NA | TRBV9 | CASSAQGVGNTIYF | TGTGCCAGCAGCGCGCAGGGGGTGGGAAACACCATATATTTT
TRBJ1-5 | TRBD1 | NA | TRBV30 | CAWSGTGGNQPQHF | TGTGCCTGGAGCGGGACAGGGGGGAATCAGCCCCAGCATTTT
TRBJ1-2 | NA | NA | TRBV24-1 | CATSRGQGLNYGYTF | TGTGCCACCAGTCGAGGCCAGGGCTTAAACTATGGCTACACCTTC
TRBJ2-5 | NA | NA | TRBV5-1 | CASSLASRAVSSQETQYF | TGCGCCAGCAGCTTGGCCTCTCGAGCCGTATCGTCCCAAGAGACCCAGTACTTC
TRBJ2-3 | TRBD2 | NA | TRBV5-1 | CASSSWGGTSTDTQYF | TGCGCCAGCAGCTCGTGGGGGGGAACTAGTACAGATACGCAGTATTTT
TRBJ2-7 | TRBD1 | NA | TRBV3-1/TRBV3-2 | CASSPIQGSYEQYF | TGTGCCAGCAGCCCCATACAGGGGAGCTACGAGCAGTACTTC
TRBJ1-2 | NA | NA | TRBV6-5 | CASSYSVGESSYGYTF | TGTGCCAGCAGTTACTCAGTCGGGGAAAGTAGCTATGGCTACACCTTC
TRBJ2-2 | NA | NA | TRBV5-1 | CASSLSQGSTGELFF | TGCGCCAGCAGCTTGTCGCAGGGTAGTACCGGGGAGCTGTTTTTT
TRBJ1-1 | TRBD1 | NA | TRBV10-3 | CAISGRQGKDTEAFF | TGTGCCATCAGTGGAAGACAGGGGAAAGACACTGAAGCTTTCTTT
TRBJ1-4 | NA | once | TRBV7-9 | CASSQNTATNEKLFF | TGTGCCAGCAGCCAAAATACTGCAACTAATGAAAAACTGTTTTTT
TRBJ2-2 | TRBD2 | medium-sized | TRBV9 | CASSVRTSGTNTGELFF | TGTGCCAGCAGCGTACGGACTAGCGGGACGAACACCGGGGAGCTGTTTTTT
TRBJ1-3 | TRBD1 | NA | TRBV7-9 | CASSSKPGGRNGNTIYF | TGTGCCAGCAGCTCTAAACCAGGGGGCCGAAACGGAAACACCATATATTTT
TRBJ1-1 | NA | NA | TRBV6-2/TRBV6-3 | CASSLGQTEAFF | TGTGCCAGCAGTCTAGGACAGACTGAAGCTTTCTTT
TRBJ1-5 | NA | NA | TRBV2 | CASSGQLHNQPQHF | TGTGCCAGCAGTGGACAGCTCCACAATCAGCCCCAGCATTTT
TRBJ1-1 | NA | NA | TRBV5-5 | CASSFYRRGRTEAFF | TGTGCCAGCAGCTTCTACCGGCGGGGGAGAACTGAAGCTTTCTTT
TRBJ2-5 | NA | NA | TRBV3-1/TRBV3-2 | CASSRAGQQETQYF | TGTGCCAGCAGCCGTGCAGGACAACAAGAGACCCAGTACTTC
TRBJ1-2 | NA | NA | TRBV5-4 | CASSLDSNYGYTF | TGTGCCAGCAGCTTGGACAGTAACTATGGCTACACCTTC
TRBJ1-1 | TRBD1 | NA | TRBV29-1 | CSSGQGRNTEAFF | TGCAGCTCGGGACAGGGAAGGAACACTGAAGCTTTCTTT
TRBJ2-3 | TRBD2 | NA | TRBV6-1 | CASSERGGADTQYF | TGTGCCAGCAGTGAACGCGGGGGGGCCGATACGCAGTATTTT
TRBJ1-1 | NA | NA | TRBV11-2 | CASSLGRNTEAFF | TGTGCCAGCAGCTTAGGCAGGAACACTGAAGCTTTCTTT
TRBJ2-5 | TRBD2 | once | TRBV3-1/TRBV3-2 | CASSQDITSGGGVGETQYF | TGTGCCAGCAGCCAAGATATCACTAGCGGGGGGGGCGTTGGAGAGACCCAGTACTTC
TRBJ2-2 | NA | NA | TRBV3-1/TRBV3-2 | CASSQVIGGLNTGELFF | TGTGCCAGCAGCCAAGTAATCGGGGGGCTTAACACCGGGGAGCTGTTTTTT
TRBJ1-1 | NA | NA | TRBV18 | CASSPLTGGTEAFF | TGTGCCAGCTCGCCCCTTACGGGGGGGACTGAAGCTTTCTTT
TRBJ2-7 | TRBD1 | once | TRBV18 | CASSRDRDEQYF | TGTGCCAGCTCACGCGACAGGGACGAGCAGTACTTC
TRBJ1-1 | NA | NA | TRBV4-1 | CASSRAAIGQLTNTEAFF | TGCGCCAGCAGCCGAGCCGCAATCGGACAGCTAACGAACACTGAAGCTTTCTTT
TRBJ2-3 | TRBD1 | NA | TRBV5-1 | CASSSDRVTDTQYF | TGCGCCAGCAGCTCGGACAGGGTGACAGATACGCAGTATTTT
TRBJ2-3 | NA | NA | TRBV5-1 | CASSLGATGRGPTDTQYF | TGCGCCAGCAGCTTGGGAGCGACGGGGCGGGGGCCGACAGATACGCAGTATTTT
TRBJ2-4 | NA | NA | TRBV9 | CASSAGTGVGGIQYF | TGTGCCAGCAGCGCCGGGACTGGAGTCGGTGGCATTCAGTACTTC
TRBJ2-1 | NA | NA | TRBV24-1 | CATSDLILPNEQFF | TGTGCCACCAGTGATTTGATCCTCCCCAATGAGCAGTTCTTC
TRBJ2-4 | NA | NA | TRBV3-1/TRBV3-2 | CASSHWGGNAKNIQYF | TGTGCCAGCAGCCATTGGGGCGGGAATGCCAAAAACATTCAGTACTTC
TRBJ1-2 | NA | NA | TRBV10-3 | CAISDQGFGYTF | TGTGCCATCAGTGACCAGGGCTTTGGCTACACCTTC
TRBJ2-1 | NA | NA | TRBV29-1 | CSVTRPGVSSYNEQFF | TGCAGCGTTACTCGCCCAGGGGTTAGCTCCTACAATGAGCAGTTCTTC
TRBJ2-7 | NA | once | TRBV27 | CASSYGTSYEQYF | TGTGCCAGCAGCTACGGGACTTCCTACGAGCAGTACTTC
TRBJ2-5 | TRBD1 | NA | TRBV3-1/TRBV3-2 | CASSPPGQPSEYF | TGTGCCAGCAGCCCTCCGGGACAGCCCTCGGAGTACTTC
TRBJ1-2 | TRBD1 | NA | TRBV6-5 | CASTPGQKYGYTF | TGTGCCAGCACCCCGGGACAGAAGTATGGCTACACCTTC
TRBJ2-7 | NA | NA | TRBV5-1 | CASSLASIVGTAEQYF | TGCGCCAGCAGCTTGGCATCGATCGTGGGGACTGCCGAGCAGTACTTC
TRBJ1-1 | TRBD1 | few | TRBV24-1 | CATSDSTGGRNTEAFF | TGTGCCACCAGTGACTCTACAGGGGGAAGGAACACTGAAGCTTTCTTT
TRBJ2-2 | NA | NA | TRBV6-5 | CASSYTPQGILGELFF | TGTGCCAGCAGTTACACCCCACAGGGTATCTTGGGGGAGCTGTTTTTT
TRBJ2-5 | NA | NA | TRBV2 | CASSAQFQETQYF | TGTGCCAGCAGTGCTCAGTTTCAAGAGACCCAGTACTTC
TRBJ1-2 | NA | NA | TRBV28 | CASSSVRGTSNYGYTF | TGTGCCAGCAGTTCAGTCAGGGGCACGTCAAACTATGGCTACACCTTC
TRBJ1-2 | NA | NA | TRBV5-1 | CASSEEGAAGGGYTF | TGCGCCAGCAGTGAGGAGGGTGCCGCGGGTGGTGGCTACACCTTC
TRBJ2-3 | NA | NA | TRBV7-2 | CASSLVSGFTDTQYF | TGTGCCAGCAGCCTCGTTAGCGGATTCACAGATACGCAGTATTTT
TRBJ2-1 | TRBD1 | few | TRBV11-2 | CASRAQGPLHNEQFF | TGTGCCAGCAGGGCACAGGGGCCACTCCACAATGAGCAGTTCTTC